This T cell receptor beta chain came from a study of cytomegalovirus exposure and HLA in healthy donors. Study-wide points: According to reports, the classifier identified cytomegalovirus status with high specificity and sensitivity.

The V end lost 2 bases, the J end lost 8 bases, and 12 bases lay between the germline ends. In germline, CDR1 is SEHNR, CDR2 FQNEAQ (reference sequence). The CDR3 covers 13 residues. Details on this clone: No antigen is known for it.

13 Jbeta primers and 60 Vbeta primers were used for the PCR. Clones were sequenced by immunoSEQ multiplex PCR, and TCRdb holds only the in-frame ones, with some missing. Of roughly 130,000 clones in the sample, about 85% were seen once. The TCR originated in a boy aged 5-17 years in good health and CMV-seronegative. Specimen: PBMCs. This sequence joins TRBV7-9 and TRBJ1-2; D call uncertain. DNA of the CDR3: TGTGCCAGCAGCTTAAGACCATCGAGGGGCTACACCTTC. Translated, it gives CASSLRPSRGYTF.